The 12 T cell receptor beta chains below all came from one sample that was sequenced in a study of shared clonotypes between healthy human individuals. Generated by immunoSEQ multiplex PCR, the TCRdb table keeps only in-frame clones and is missing some. The data show about 980,000 clones, over 75% seen once. Sample: memory CD4+ T cells sorted from blood. The subset: CD45RA-negative fraction. These receptors were taken from a man younger than 30 in good health.

V is TRBV6-1 and J is TRBJ2-5; TRBD2 aligns across 7 bases. Losses at the gene ends were 4 bases for V and 5 bases for J; bases not matched to a gene: 7. CDR3 length: 14 residues. Germline values: CDR1 MNHNS, CDR2 SASEGT. The CDR3 protein is CASSARLAVETQYF. CDR3 in DNA: TGTGCCAGCAGTGCCCGACTAGCTGTGGAGACCCAGTACTTC.

The chain has TRBV7-9 and TRBJ2-2; TRBD1 aligns across 7 bases. The CDR3 sequence is 13 residues long. After removal of 5 bases from V and 6 bases from J, the junction contained 3 bases not matched to a gene. CDR1 is SEHNR, CDR2 FQNEAQ, per germline (reference sequence). The CDR3 DNA follows: TGTGCCAGCAGCCGACAGGGAGCCGGGGAGCTGTTTTTT. It translates to CASSRQGAGELFF.

This clone appeared a few times. The rearrangement links TRBV5-1 to TRBJ2-3; 9 bases fit TRBD2. Trimming took 7 bases from V and 6 from J; bases not matched to a gene: 12. The CDR3 consists of 15 residues. The V gene's germline CDR1 is SGHRS and CDR2 YFSETQ. CDR3 bases: TGCGCCAGCTTTAGCGGGGGTACCTTCAGGGATACGCAGTATTTT. Amino acid sequence: CASFSGGTFRDTQYF.

The V gene is TRBV9, the J gene TRBJ2-7; the match to TRBD2 covers 7 bases. Germline V gene sequence: CDR1 SGDLS, CDR2 YYNGEE. The J segment lost 5 bases and the V segment lost 0 bases, leaving 5 bases of the junction unmatched. There are 14 residues in the CDR3. The CDR3 here is CASSVAWGGDEQYF. In DNA, the CDR3 is TGTGCCAGCAGCGTAGCGTGGGGGGGTGACGAGCAGTACTTC. Full variable domain (missing parts from reference TRBV9 and TRBJ2-7): DSGVTQTPKHLITATGQRVTLRCSPRSGDLSVYWYQQSLDQGLQFLIQYYNGEERAKGNILERFSAQQFPDLHSELNLSSLELGDSALYFCASSVAWGGDEQYFGPGTRLTVT.

The chain employs TRBV19 and TRBJ2-6; D is ambiguous. The CDR3 is 12 amino acids. The V end lost 3 bases, the J end lost 8 bases, and 5 bases lay between the germline ends. Germline CDR1 LNHDA, CDR2 SQIVND (reference sequence). CDR3 region: CASSISTNVLTF. In nucleotides, the CDR3 is TGTGCCAGTAGTATTTCGACCAACGTCCTGACTTTC.

This chain connects TRBV11-2 to TRBJ2-7; 7 bases agree with TRBD1. The length of the CDR3 is 15 residues. V dropped 4 bases and J dropped 0; count of bases not matched to a gene: 6. Germline V CDR1 and CDR2: SGHAT, FQNNGV. The CDR3 region is CASSSSYRGSYEQYF. The CDR3 DNA is TGTGCCAGCAGCTCTTCTTACAGGGGCTCCTACGAGCAGTACTTC.

V and J are TRBV9 and TRBJ2-3, with a tentative D call TRBD2 (6 bases). Germline V lookup: CDR1 SGDLS, CDR2 YYNGEE. This CDR3 comprises 14 residues. V shed 4 bases and J shed 8 bases, with 17 bases lying between them. In DNA form, the CDR3 reads TGTGCCAGCAGCCCACGGACCGTCGGGGGTACGCAGTATTTT. It specifies CASSPRTVGGTQYF.

The V gene is TRBV5-4, the J gene TRBJ2-2; 7 bases align to TRBD2. CDR1 is SGHNT and CDR2 is YYREEE in the germline V gene (reference sequence). V lost 3 bases, J lost 6 bases, and 11 bases stayed unmatched. The CDR3 has 16 residues. The CDR3 DNA sequence: TGTGCCAGCAGCTCGAGTTTCGGGGGGAGAGCCGGGGAGCTGTTTTTT. Its translation: CASSSSFGGRAGELFF.

In DNA, the CDR3 is TGTGCCAGCAGCTGGCTGACAGGGGACGACTATGGCTACACCTTC. Protein product: CASSWLTGDDYGYTF. This sequence joins TRBV5-6 and TRBJ1-2; 8 nucleotides align to TRBD1. The CDR3 is made up of 15 amino acids. Germline loops: CDR1 SGHDT, CDR2 YYEEEE. Trimming took 3 bases from V and 3 from J; bases not matched to a gene: 7.

The sample holds a few counts of this clone. The chain joins TRBV4-2 to TRBJ1-1; perhaps TRBD1 as D (6 bases). Trimming shortened V by 0 bases and J by 0 bases, and 11 bases separated the two germline ends. The germline V gene encodes CDR1 LGHNA and CDR2 YNFKEQ. CDR3 length equals 16 residues. The CDR3 nucleotides are TGTGCCAGCAGCCAAGACGGGGGCTGGATGAACACTGAAGCTTTCTTT. This sequence encodes CASSQDGGWMNTEAFF.

The chain combines TRBV4-1 with TRBJ2-3; D is undetermined. The CDR3 spans 15 residues. Germline assignment: CDR1 MGHRA and CDR2 YSYEKL. Trimming shortened V by 0 bases and J by 0 bases, and 7 bases separated the two germline ends. CDR3 in amino acids: CASSQDGASTDTQYF. CDR3 DNA: TGCGCCAGCAGCCAAGATGGTGCCAGCACAGATACGCAGTATTTT.

V gene TRBV19 combines with J gene TRBJ2-5; the D gene could be TRBD1 or TRBD2 (6 bases each). The CDR3 extends over 14 amino acids. Deletions cut 4 bases from V and 2 bases from J, with 11 bases between. Germline V gives CDR1 LNHDA, CDR2 SQIVND (reference sequence). The CDR3 spells CASSRGARQETQYF. CDR3 nucleotide sequence: TGTGCCAGTAGTAGGGGGGCACGTCAAGAGACCCAGTACTTC.